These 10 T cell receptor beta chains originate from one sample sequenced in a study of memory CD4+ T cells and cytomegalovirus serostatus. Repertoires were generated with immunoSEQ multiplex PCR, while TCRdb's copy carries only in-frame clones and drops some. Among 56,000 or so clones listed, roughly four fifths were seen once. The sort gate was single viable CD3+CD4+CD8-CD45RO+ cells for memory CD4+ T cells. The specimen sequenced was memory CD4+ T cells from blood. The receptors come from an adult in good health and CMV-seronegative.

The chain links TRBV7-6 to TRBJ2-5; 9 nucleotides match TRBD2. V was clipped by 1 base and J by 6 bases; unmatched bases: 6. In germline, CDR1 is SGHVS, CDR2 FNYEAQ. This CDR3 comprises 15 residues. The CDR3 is CASSLVGGRGQTQYF. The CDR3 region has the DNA TGTGCCAGCAGCTTAGTGGGCGGGAGGGGGCAGACCCAGTACTTC.

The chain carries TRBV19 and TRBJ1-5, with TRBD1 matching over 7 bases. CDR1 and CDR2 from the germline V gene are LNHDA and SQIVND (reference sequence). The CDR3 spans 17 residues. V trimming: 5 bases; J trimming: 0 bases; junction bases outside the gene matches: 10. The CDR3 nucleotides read TGTGCCAGTAGTCAATTCTCTGGGACAGCTAGCAATCAGCCCCAGCATTTT. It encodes CASSQFSGTASNQPQHF.

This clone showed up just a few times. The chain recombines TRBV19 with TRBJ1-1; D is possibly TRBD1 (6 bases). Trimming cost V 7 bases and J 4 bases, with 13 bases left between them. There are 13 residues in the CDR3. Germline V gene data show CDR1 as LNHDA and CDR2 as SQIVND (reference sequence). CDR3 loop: CASNVGAGTEAFF. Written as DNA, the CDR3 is TGTGCCAGTAACGTGGGGGCCGGCACTGAAGCTTTCTTT.

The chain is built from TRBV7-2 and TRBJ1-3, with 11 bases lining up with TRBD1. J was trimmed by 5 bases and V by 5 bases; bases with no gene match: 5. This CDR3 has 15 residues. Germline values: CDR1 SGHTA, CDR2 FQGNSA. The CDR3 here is CASSLGTGGRNTIYF. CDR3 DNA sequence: TGTGCCAGCAGCCTTGGGACAGGGGGTCGAAACACCATATATTTT.

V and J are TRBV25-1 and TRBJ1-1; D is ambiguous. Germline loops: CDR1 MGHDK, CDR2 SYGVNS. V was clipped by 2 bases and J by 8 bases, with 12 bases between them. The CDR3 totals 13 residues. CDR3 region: CASSEARNPEAFF. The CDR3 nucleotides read TGTGCCAGCAGTGAAGCTCGCAATCCGGAAGCTTTCTTT.

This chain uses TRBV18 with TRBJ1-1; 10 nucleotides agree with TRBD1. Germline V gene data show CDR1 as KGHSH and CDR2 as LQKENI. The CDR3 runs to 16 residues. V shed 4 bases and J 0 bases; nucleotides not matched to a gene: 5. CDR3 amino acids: CASSRGQGGMNTEAFF. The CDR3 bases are TGTGCCAGCTCACGAGGACAGGGGGGCATGAACACTGAAGCTTTCTTT.

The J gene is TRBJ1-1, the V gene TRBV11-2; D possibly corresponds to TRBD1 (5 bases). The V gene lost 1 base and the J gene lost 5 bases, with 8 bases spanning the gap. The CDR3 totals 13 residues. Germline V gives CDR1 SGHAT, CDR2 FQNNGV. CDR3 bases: TGTGCCAGCAGCTTAGGATGGGGGACTGAAGCTTTCTTT. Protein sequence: CASSLGWGTEAFF.

CDR3 nucleotide sequence: TGTGCCAGCAGCCCCTACCCCCCTACACGAGTTCGGGAGACCCAGTACTTC. Residues: CASSPYPPTRVRETQYF. V gene TRBV11-2 combines with J gene TRBJ2-5; D remains ambiguous. CDR1 is SGHAT, CDR2 FQNNGV, per germline. This CDR3 comprises 17 residues. V was trimmed by 5 bases and J by 5 bases, leaving 24 bases between them.

The CDR3 spells CASSSGLAGLTDTQYF. CDR3 sequence (DNA): TGTGCCAGCTCATCCGGACTAGCGGGGCTAACAGATACGCAGTATTTT. This chain uses TRBV25-1 with TRBJ2-3, with 12 bases lining up with TRBD2. CDR1 MGHDK and CDR2 SYGVNS come from the germline V gene. J lost 3 bases, V lost 8 bases, and 9 bases had no gene match. The CDR3 length is 16 residues.

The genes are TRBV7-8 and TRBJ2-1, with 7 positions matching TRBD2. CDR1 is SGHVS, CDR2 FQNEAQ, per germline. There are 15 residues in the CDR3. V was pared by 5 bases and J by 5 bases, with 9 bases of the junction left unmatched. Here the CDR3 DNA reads TGTGCCAGCAGCCCGGTGGGGAGGGCCGACAATGAGCAGTTCTTC. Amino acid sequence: CASSPVGRADNEQFF.